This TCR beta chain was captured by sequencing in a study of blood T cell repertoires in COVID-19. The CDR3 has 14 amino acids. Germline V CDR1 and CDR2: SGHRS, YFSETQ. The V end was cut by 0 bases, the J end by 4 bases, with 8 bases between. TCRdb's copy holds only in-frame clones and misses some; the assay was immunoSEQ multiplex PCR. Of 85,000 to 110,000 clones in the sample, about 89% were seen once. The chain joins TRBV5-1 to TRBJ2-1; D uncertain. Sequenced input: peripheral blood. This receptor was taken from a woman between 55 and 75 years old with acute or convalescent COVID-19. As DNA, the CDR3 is TGCGCCAGCAGCTTGGATCCCCAGTACAATGAGCAGTTCTTC. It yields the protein CASSLDPQYNEQFF. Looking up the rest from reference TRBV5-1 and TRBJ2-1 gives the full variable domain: KAGVTQTPRYLIKTRGQQVTLSCSPISGHRSVSWYQQTPGQGLQFLFEYFSETQRNKGNFPGRFSGRQFSNSRSEMNVSTLELGDSALYLCASSLDPQYNEQFFGPGTRLTVL.